A single sample is the source of the 13 T cell receptor beta chains below, sequenced in a study of blood T cell repertoires in COVID-19. This table comes from immunoSEQ multiplex PCR, and its TCRdb copy is limited to in-frame clones, with some not included. The sample records 200,000 to 250,000 clones, 65% to 80% being singletons. The sequenced material came from peripheral blood. These receptors all come from a woman aged 40-49 years with active or convalescent COVID-19.

This clone has just one count. V usage is TRBV2 and J usage is TRBJ2-7; 7 nucleotides line up with TRBD1. The CDR3 sequence is 13 residues long. With 7 bases clipped from V and 2 bases from J, the junction kept 5 bases outside the gene matches. Germline lookup yields CDR1 SNHLY and CDR2 FYNNEI. The CDR3 protein is CASIKGQTYEQYF. CDR3 bases: TGTGCCAGCATCAAGGGACAGACCTACGAGCAGTACTTC. Combining the CDR3 with reference TRBV2 and TRBJ2-7 gives the whole variable domain EPEVTQTPSHQVTQMGQEVILRCVPISNHLYFYWYRQILGQKVEFLVSFYNNEISEKSEIFDDQFSVERPDGSNFTLKIRSTKLEDSAMYFCASIKGQTYEQYFGPGTRLTVT.

The chain uses TRBV28 and TRBJ1-1, with TRBD1 matching 9 bases. CDR1 is MDHEN and CDR2 is SYDVKM in the germline V gene. Germline trimming cut 7 bases from V and 4 bases from J; bases unmatched to any gene: 4. The CDR3 consists of 13 residues. CDR3 region: CASNVGQGTEAFF. The CDR3 DNA reads as TGTGCCAGCAACGTGGGACAGGGCACTGAAGCTTTCTTT.

The chain has TRBV5-4 and TRBJ2-5; D gene uncertain. CDR1 is SGHNT, CDR2 YYREEE, per germline (reference sequence). V was trimmed by 0 bases and J by 4 bases, leaving 10 bases between them. The CDR3 extends over 14 amino acids. CDR3 coding DNA: TGTGCCAGCAGCTTGGCCTCTAGTCGAGAGACCCAGTACTTC. As protein: CASSLASSRETQYF.

This chain connects TRBV29-1 to TRBJ1-2; 8 bases are a match to TRBD1. Germline V gene sequence: CDR1 SQVTM, CDR2 ANQGSEA. The CDR3 length is 13 residues. The J segment lost 3 bases and the V segment lost 6 bases, leaving 6 bases of the junction unmatched. The CDR3 reads CSVGTGVYYGYTF. The CDR3 nucleotides read TGCAGCGTCGGGACAGGAGTCTACTATGGCTACACCTTC.

This clone was detected only a few times. The V gene is TRBV4-1, the J gene TRBJ1-2; no definite D call. Looked up from germline, CDR1 is MGHRA and CDR2 is YSYEKL. This CDR3 has 12 residues. With 0 bases removed from V and 6 bases from J, the gap between germline ends came to 5 bases. The CDR3 DNA follows: TGCGCCAGCAGCCAAGATCGTCATGGCTACACCTTC. Residues: CASSQDRHGYTF.

The chain has TRBV3-1 (or the pseudogene TRBV3-2) and TRBJ1-2, with 7 bases lining up with TRBD1. This CDR3 is 17 amino acids long. V was pared by 3 bases and J by 2 bases, with 12 bases of the junction left unmatched. From germline, CDR1 is LGHDT and CDR2 YNNKEL (reference sequence). The CDR3 coding sequence is TGTGCCAGCAGCCACCCGGGACAGTACACCCGGAACTATGGCTACACCTTC. Translated, it gives CASSHPGQYTRNYGYTF.

CDR3 amino acids: CASSFGGWQYF. The CDR3 coding sequence is TGTGCCAGCAGTTTCGGGGGTTGGCAGTATTTT. The chain uses TRBV12-3 or TRBV12-4 and TRBJ2-3; perhaps TRBD2 as D (6 bases). The ends were cut back, 3 bases at V and 11 bases at J, with 9 bases in the middle. The CDR3 is made up of 11 amino acids.

This rearrangement joins TRBV5-1 to TRBJ2-2, with 8 nucleotides matching TRBD2. Germline loops: CDR1 SGHRS, CDR2 YFSETQ. The ends lost 4 bases at V and 0 bases at J; junction bases unmatched: 8. The CDR3 covers 17 residues. This chain's CDR3 is CASSPRPLAANTGELFF. The CDR3 nucleotides read TGCGCCAGCAGCCCCCGCCCACTAGCGGCGAACACCGGGGAGCTGTTTTTT.

The genes are TRBV9 and TRBJ1-6, with TRBD1 as a possible D gene (5 bases). The germline V gene has CDR1 SGDLS and CDR2 YYNGEE. V was shortened by 0 bases and J by 13 bases, with 11 bases between the two germline ends. This CDR3 has 13 amino acids. CDR3 loop: CASSVGGGAPLHF. The CDR3 region has the DNA TGTGCCAGCAGCGTAGGGGGGGGTGCGCCCCTCCACTTT.

The chain links TRBV19 to TRBJ1-1; TRBD1 matches 7 bases. Germline V gives CDR1 LNHDA, CDR2 SQIVND (reference sequence). Trimming took 7 bases from V and 1 from J; bases not matched to a gene: 12. This CDR3 has 16 amino acids. The CDR3 sequence: CASTFGQVVRNTEAFF. As DNA, the CDR3 is TGTGCCAGTACCTTCGGACAGGTCGTGAGGAACACTGAAGCTTTCTTT. Combining the CDR3 with reference TRBV19 and TRBJ1-1 gives the whole variable domain DGGITQSPKYLFRKEGQNVTLSCEQNLNHDAMYWYRQDPGQGLRLIYYSQIVNDFQKGDIAEGYSVSREKKESFPLTVTSAQKNPTAFYLCASTFGQVVRNTEAFFGQGTRLTVV.

The V and J genes are TRBV7-6 and TRBJ1-1; 8 nucleotides match TRBD1. Unmatched junction bases numbered 5, after V lost 6 bases and J lost 5 bases. This CDR3 is 13 amino acids long. The germline CDR1 and CDR2 sequences are SGHVS and FNYEAQ. The DNA of the CDR3 is TGTGCCAGCAGTCAGGACAGGGTGACTGAAGCTTTCTTT. Its protein is CASSQDRVTEAFF.

The chain carries TRBV27 and TRBJ1-6; D possibly corresponds to TRBD1 (6 bases). The CDR3 extends over 15 amino acids. Germline V gene lookup returns CDR1 MNHEY and CDR2 SMNVEV (reference sequence). V shed 2 bases and J shed 9 bases, with 14 bases lying between them. The DNA of the CDR3 is TGTGCCAGCAGTTTAGATGGGTGGGGGCTTTCACCCCTCCACTTT. Translated, it gives CASSLDGWGLSPLHF.

The chain is built from TRBV9 and TRBJ1-4, with D possibly TRBD1 on 6 matching bases. The V and J ends lost 4 bases and 6 bases respectively, with 16 bases between them. Germline loops: CDR1 SGDLS, CDR2 YYNGEE. The CDR3 runs 15 residues. In nucleotides, the CDR3 is TGTGCCAGCAGCCTGCAGACTGGGGGCGATGAAAAACTGTTTTTT. Its translation: CASSLQTGGDEKLFF.